The next 2 T cell receptor beta chains were all read from a single sample in a study of cytotoxic CD8 clonotypes in ibrutinib-treated CLL. The assay was immunoSEQ multiplex PCR, and TCRdb's table has in-frame clones only and misses some. The sample shows around 26,000 clones, roughly 71% of them seen only once. Material: PBMCs, obtained after 12 months of ibrutinib treatment. The receptor source for this set is a human donor with chronic lymphocytic leukemia.

The gene calls are TRBV11-2 and TRBJ1-2, with TRBD1 matching 11 bases. The germline gives CDR1 SGHAT, CDR2 FQNNGV. Trimming cost V 5 bases and J 6 bases; bases outside gene matches: 14. The CDR3 is 17 amino acids. The CDR3 nucleotides are TGTGCCAGCAGCCCCAACCCCGGGACAGGGGGATGGAATGGCTACACCTTC. Its protein product is CASSPNPGTGGWNGYTF.

To note about this clone: Other DNA sequences within the sample encode an identical CDR3. J is TRBJ1-1 and V is TRBV11-3, with D uncertain. Trimming took 5 bases from V and 1 from J, leaving 8 bases between them. This CDR3 is 13 amino acids long. CDR1 SGHNT and CDR2 YENEEA come from the germline V gene. As DNA, the CDR3 is TGTGCCAGCAGCCTGGGCAGGAACACTGAAGCTTTCTTT. It codes for CASSLGRNTEAFF.